Listed below are T cell receptor beta chains from one sample, sequenced in a study of blood T cell repertoires in COVID-19. Sequenced by immunoSEQ multiplex PCR; TCRdb stores in-frame clones only, minus some. This sample carries 160,000 or so clones, roughly 84% of them seen once, and the ten largest clones take around a sixth. The sample consisted of PBMCs or T cells enriched from blood (not recorded which). The receptors stem from a man between 60 and 75 years old who had recovered from COVID-19. The conserved cysteine and the conserved F or W are not part of the CDR3 here. D genes are given only for firm matches. Rows may omit the clone size; those that give it use once, few, many or a size class.

TRBJ2-3 | TRBD2 | few | TRBV19 | ASRNSGGATDTQY
TRBJ1-1 | TRBD1 | few | TRBV7-2 | ASSSGQISGTEAF
TRBJ2-3 | . | . | TRBV7-7 | ASSAANPGSGTDTQY
TRBJ1-2 | TRBD1 | . | TRBV7-9 | ASSLPEGQGNYGYT
TRBJ1-3 | . | . | TRBV3-1/TRBV3-2 | ASGLQGTNTIY
TRBJ2-1 | TRBD2 | . | TRBV20-1 | SARRGGRF
TRBJ1-4 | . | few | TRBV5-1 | ASSLGARVAEKLF
TRBJ2-1 | . | few | TRBV2 | ATTSGTPGGQQF
TRBJ1-2 | TRBD1 | . | TRBV7-8 | ASSLLGTGVDGYT
TRBJ1-4 | TRBD1 | . | TRBV2 | ASTRDRGGEKLF